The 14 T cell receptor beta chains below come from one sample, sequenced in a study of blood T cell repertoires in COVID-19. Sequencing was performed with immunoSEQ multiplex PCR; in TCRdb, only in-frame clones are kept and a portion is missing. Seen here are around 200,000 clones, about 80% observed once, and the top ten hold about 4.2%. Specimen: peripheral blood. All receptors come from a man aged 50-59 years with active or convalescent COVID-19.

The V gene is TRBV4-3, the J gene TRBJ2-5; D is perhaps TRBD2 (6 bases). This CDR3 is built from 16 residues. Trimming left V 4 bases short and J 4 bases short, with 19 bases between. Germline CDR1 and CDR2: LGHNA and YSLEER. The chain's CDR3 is CASSRSIVSGGETQYF. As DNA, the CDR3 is TGCGCCAGCAGCCGAAGTATAGTTAGCGGTGGAGAGACCCAGTACTTC.

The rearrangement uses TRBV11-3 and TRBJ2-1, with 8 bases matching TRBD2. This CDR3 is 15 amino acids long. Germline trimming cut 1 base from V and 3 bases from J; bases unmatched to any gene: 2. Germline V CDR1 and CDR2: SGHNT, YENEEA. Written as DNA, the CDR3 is TGTGCCAGCAGCTTAGGCCGGGGGGGCTACAATGAGCAGTTCTTC. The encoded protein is CASSLGRGGYNEQFF.

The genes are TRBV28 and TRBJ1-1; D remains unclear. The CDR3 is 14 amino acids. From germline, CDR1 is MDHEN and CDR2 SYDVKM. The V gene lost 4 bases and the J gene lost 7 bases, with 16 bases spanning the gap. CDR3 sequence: CASSSRSGVGEAFF. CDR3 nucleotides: TGTGCCAGCAGTTCCCGGAGCGGGGTTGGTGAAGCTTTCTTT. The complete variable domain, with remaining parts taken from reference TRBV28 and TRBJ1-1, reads DVKVTQSSRYLVKRTGEKVFLECVQDMDHENMFWYRQDPGLGLRLIYFSYDVKMKEKGDIPEGYSVSREKKERFSLILESASTNQTSMYLCASSSRSGVGEAFFGQGTRLTVV.

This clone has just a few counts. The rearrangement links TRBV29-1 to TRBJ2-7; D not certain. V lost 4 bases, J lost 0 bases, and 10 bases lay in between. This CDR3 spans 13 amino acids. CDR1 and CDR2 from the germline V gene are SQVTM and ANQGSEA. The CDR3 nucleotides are TGCAGCGTTGGAGTGACACCCTCCTACGAGCAGTACTTC. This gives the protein CSVGVTPSYEQYF.

CDR3 region: CASMGTGERTGELFF. The CDR3 bases are TGTGCCAGCATGGGGACAGGGGAACGCACCGGGGAGCTGTTTTTT. The genes are TRBV9 and TRBJ2-2, with 10 bases lining up with TRBD1. This CDR3 comprises 15 residues. J gave up 4 bases and V 6 bases, and 6 bases lay outside the gene matches. In germline, CDR1 is SGDLS, CDR2 YYNGEE.

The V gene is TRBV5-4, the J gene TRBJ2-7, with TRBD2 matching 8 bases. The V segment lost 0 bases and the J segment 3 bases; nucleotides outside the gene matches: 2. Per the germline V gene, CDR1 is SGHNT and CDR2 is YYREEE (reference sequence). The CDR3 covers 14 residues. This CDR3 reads CASSLGGLDYEQYF. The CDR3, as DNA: TGTGCCAGCAGCTTGGGGGGACTAGACTACGAGCAGTACTTC. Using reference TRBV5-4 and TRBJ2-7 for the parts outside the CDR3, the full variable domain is ETGVTQSPTHLIKTRGQQVTLRCSSQSGHNTVSWYQQALGQGPQFIFQYYREEENGRGNFPPRFSGLQFPNYSSELNVNALELDDSALYLCASSLGGLDYEQYFGPGTRLTVT.

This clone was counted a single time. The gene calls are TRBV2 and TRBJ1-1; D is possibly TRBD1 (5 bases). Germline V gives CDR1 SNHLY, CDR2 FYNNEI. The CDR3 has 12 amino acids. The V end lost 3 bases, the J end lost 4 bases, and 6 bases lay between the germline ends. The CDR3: CASSDRGTEAFF. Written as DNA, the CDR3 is TGTGCCAGCAGTGATAGGGGCACTGAAGCTTTCTTT. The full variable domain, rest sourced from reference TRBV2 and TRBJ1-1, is EPEVTQTPSHQVTQMGQEVILRCVPISNHLYFYWYRQILGQKVEFLVSFYNNEISEKSEIFDDQFSVERPDGSNFTLKIRSTKLEDSAMYFCASSDRGTEAFFGQGTRLTVV.

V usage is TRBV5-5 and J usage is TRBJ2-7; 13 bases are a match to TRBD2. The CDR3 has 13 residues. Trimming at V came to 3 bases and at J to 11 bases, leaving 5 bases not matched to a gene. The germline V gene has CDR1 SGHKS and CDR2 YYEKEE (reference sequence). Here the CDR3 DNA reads TGTGCCAGCAGCTCCCGGACTAGCGGGGGAGAGTACTTC. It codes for CASSSRTSGGEYF.

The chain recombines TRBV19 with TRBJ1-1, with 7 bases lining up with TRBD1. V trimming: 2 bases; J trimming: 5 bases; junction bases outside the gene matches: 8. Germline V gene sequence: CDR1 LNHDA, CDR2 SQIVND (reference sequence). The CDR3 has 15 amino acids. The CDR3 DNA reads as TGTGCCAGTAGTATACCCACAGGGGTAGGGACTGAAGCTTTCTTT. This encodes CASSIPTGVGTEAFF.

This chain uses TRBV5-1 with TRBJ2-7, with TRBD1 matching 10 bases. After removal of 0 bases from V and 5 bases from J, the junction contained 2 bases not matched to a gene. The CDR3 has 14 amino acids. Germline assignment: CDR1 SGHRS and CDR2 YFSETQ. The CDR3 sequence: CASSLVGTGDEQYF. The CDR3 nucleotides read TGCGCCAGCAGCTTGGTGGGGACAGGGGACGAGCAGTACTTC.

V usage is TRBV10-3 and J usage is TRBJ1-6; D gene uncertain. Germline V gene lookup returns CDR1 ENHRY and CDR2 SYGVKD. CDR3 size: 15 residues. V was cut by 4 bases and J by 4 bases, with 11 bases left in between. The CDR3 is CAISVSEDYNSPLHF. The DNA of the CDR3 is TGTGCCATCAGTGTTTCCGAGGATTATAATTCACCCCTCCACTTT.

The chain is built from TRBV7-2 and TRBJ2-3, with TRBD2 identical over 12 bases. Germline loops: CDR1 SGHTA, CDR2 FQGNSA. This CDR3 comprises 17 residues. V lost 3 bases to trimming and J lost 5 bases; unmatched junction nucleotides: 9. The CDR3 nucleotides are TGTGCCAGCAGCTTTAGTGTGGCTAGCGGGGGGGTAGATACGCAGTATTTT. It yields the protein CASSFSVASGGVDTQYF.

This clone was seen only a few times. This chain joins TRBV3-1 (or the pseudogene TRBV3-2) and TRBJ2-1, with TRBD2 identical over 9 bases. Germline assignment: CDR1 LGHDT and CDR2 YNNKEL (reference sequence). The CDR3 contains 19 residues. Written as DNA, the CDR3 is TGTCCCCGCAGCCAAGATGGGGGCGGGGGGGCCAGGTCCTACAATGAGCAGTTCTTC. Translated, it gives CPRSQDGGGGARSYNEQFF.

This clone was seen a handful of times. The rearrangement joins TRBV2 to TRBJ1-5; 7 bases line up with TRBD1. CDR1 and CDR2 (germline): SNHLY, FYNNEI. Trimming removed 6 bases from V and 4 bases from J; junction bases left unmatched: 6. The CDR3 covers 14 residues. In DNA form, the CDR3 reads TGTGCCAGCAGGAAGACAGGGAGAAATCAGCCCCAGCATTTT. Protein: CASRKTGRNQPQHF.